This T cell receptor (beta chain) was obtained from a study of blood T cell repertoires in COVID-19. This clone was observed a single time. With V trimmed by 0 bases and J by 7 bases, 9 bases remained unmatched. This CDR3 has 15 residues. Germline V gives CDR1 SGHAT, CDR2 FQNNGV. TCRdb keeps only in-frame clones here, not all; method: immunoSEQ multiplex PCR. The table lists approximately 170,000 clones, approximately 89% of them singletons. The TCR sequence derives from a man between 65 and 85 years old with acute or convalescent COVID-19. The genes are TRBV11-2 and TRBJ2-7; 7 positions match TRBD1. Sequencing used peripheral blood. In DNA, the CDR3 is TGTGCCAGCAGCTTAGAGGGGGTTGCAGGGGGTGAGCAGTACTTC. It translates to CASSLEGVAGGEQYF.